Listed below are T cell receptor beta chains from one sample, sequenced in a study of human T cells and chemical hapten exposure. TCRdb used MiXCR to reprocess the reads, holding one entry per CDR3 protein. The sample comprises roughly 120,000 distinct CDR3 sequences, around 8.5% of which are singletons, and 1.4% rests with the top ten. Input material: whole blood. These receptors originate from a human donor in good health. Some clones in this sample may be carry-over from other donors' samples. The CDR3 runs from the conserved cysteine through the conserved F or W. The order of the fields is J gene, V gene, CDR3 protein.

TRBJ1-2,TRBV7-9,CASSYHSDRDYGYTF
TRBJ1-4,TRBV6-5,CASSYSETGIGANEKLFF
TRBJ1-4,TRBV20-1,CSPRQTTNEKLFF
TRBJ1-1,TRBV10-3,CAISAGGWNTEAFF
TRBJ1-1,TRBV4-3,CASSQDRTVEAFF
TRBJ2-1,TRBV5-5,CASSLAPGYNEQFF
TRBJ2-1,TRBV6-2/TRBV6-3,CASRTPRRYNEQFF
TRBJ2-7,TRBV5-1,CASSSAPDGFSYEQYF
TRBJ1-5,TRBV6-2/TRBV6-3,CASSQPRGSLQRNQPQHF
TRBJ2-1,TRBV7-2,CASSLYGGFRNEQFF
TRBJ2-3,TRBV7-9,CASNPVTLADDTQYF
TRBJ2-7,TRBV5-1,CASSGGGARDEQYF
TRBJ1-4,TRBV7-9,CASSRGTGEKLFF
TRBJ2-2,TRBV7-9,CASSPTWGSSTGELFF
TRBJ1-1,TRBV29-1,CSVEDGLVTEAFF
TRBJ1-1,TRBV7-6,CASTRTGALDTEAFF
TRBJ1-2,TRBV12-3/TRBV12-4,CASSLGPSRGYTF
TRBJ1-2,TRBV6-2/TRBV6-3,CASSRWTTLFNYGYTF
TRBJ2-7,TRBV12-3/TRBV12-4,CASSIDRVTSYEQYF
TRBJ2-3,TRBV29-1,CSVEDALGAGAVDTQYF
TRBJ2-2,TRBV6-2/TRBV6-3,CASSSPGVASTGELFF
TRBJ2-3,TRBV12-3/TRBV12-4,CASSPPQSTDTQYF
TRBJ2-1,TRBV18,CASSPEGLAGFEQFF
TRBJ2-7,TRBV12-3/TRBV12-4,CASSPRGHRSYEQYF
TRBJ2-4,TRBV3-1,CASSQGVQVIQYF
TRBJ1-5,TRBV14,CASSPSVGPQHF